This T cell receptor beta chain was captured in a study of T-cell memory formation after mild COVID-19. The CDR3 contains 13 residues. Per the germline V gene, CDR1 is SGHRS and CDR2 is YFSETQ. The V end was cut by 2 bases, the J end by 4 bases, with 9 bases between. MiXCR, run by TCRdb on the 5' RACE reads, gives a single entry per CDR3 protein. The sample consists of approximately 350,000 distinct CDR3 sequences, around 28% of them appearing once. Of note for this clonotype: Its antigen is undetermined.

Notes on the study in general: Day 15 to 85 contracting clones showed balanced CD4/CD8; day 15 to 37 expanders favored CD4+.

The sample comprised PBMCs or a T cell subset sorted from them (not recorded which). This clonotype was sampled from an adult woman who had mild COVID-19 (a few samples of this study predate the infection). Cell type and time point are not known. This rearrangement joins TRBV5-1 to TRBJ1-1; D not certain. In DNA, the CDR3 is TGCGCCAGCAGCTTTACTGGAATCACTGAAGCTTTCTTT. As protein: CASSFTGITEAFF.